These 32 T cell receptor beta chains originate from one sample sequenced in a study of shared clonotypes between healthy human individuals. Produced via immunoSEQ multiplex PCR; TCRdb's table is partial and in-frame only. Of about 340,000 clones in the sample, more than 60% were seen once. The sequencing input was memory CD4+ T cells sorted from blood. Stated subset: CD45RA-negative fraction. These receptors all stem from a young man in good health.

The chain joins TRBV19 to TRBJ1-2; D not resolved. The V gene lost 5 bases and the J gene lost 4 bases, with 14 bases spanning the gap. This CDR3 has 14 residues. Germline loops: CDR1 LNHDA, CDR2 SQIVND (reference sequence). The CDR3, as DNA: TGTGCCAGTAGTTTCGACCGAAACCGCTATGGCTACACCTTC. Protein sequence: CASSFDRNRYGYTF.

V gene TRBV7-9 combines with J gene TRBJ2-2; unclear D gene. CDR1 is SEHNR, CDR2 FQNEAQ, per germline (reference sequence). The CDR3 extends over 15 amino acids. V lost 5 bases and J 3 bases, leaving 13 bases between the germline ends. CDR3: CASSPSDGYTGELFF. The CDR3, as DNA: TGTGCCAGCAGCCCCTCTGACGGTTACACCGGGGAGCTGTTTTTT.

The chain links TRBV12-5 to TRBJ2-1; 12 bases agree with TRBD2. Per the germline V gene, CDR1 is LGHNT and CDR2 is FRNRAP. CDR3 length equals 22 residues. The V and J ends lost 2 bases and 2 bases, in that order; junction bases with no gene match: 19. The CDR3 nucleotides are TGTGCTAGTGGTTTGATCACAATACCCGGGCTAGCGGGAGGGCCCACCTACAATGAGCAGTTCTTC. This translates into CASGLITIPGLAGGPTYNEQFF. The full variable domain, rest sourced from reference TRBV12-5 and TRBJ2-1, is DARVTQTPRHKVTEMGQEVTMRCQPILGHNTVFWYRQTMMQGLELLAYFRNRAPLDDSGMPKDRFSAEMPDATLATLKIQPSEPRDSAVYFCASGLITIPGLAGGPTYNEQFFGPGTRLTVL.

V usage is TRBV2 and J usage is TRBJ1-1, with D unresolved. Germline V gene data show CDR1 as SNHLY and CDR2 as FYNNEI. CDR3 length equals 13 residues. Between the trimmed V and J ends, which lost 4 bases and 1 base, there was a span of 7 bases. CDR3 protein: CASSVYGNTEAFF. In DNA form, the CDR3 reads TGTGCCAGCAGTGTTTACGGGAACACTGAAGCTTTCTTT.

The rearrangement joins TRBV30 to TRBJ2-3, with a tentative D call TRBD1 (6 bases). Germline-derived CDR1 and CDR2 are GTSNPN and SVGIG (reference sequence). Trimming took 3 bases from V and 1 from J, leaving 14 bases between them. This CDR3 has 15 amino acids. This CDR3 reads CAWSEGVGGTDTQYF. The CDR3 DNA reads TGTGCCTGGAGCGAGGGGGTTGGTGGCACAGATACGCAGTATTTT.

The chain has TRBV9 and TRBJ2-1; D is unresolved. From germline, CDR1 is SGDLS and CDR2 YYNGEE. The ends were cut back, 4 bases at V and 8 bases at J, with 13 bases in the middle. The CDR3 length is 13 residues. CDR3 in DNA: TGTGCCAGCAGCCCCACGGTAGAGGATGAGCAGTTCTTC. It specifies CASSPTVEDEQFF.

The V call is TRBV7-2, the J call TRBJ1-4; D unresolved. CDR1 and CDR2 (germline): SGHTA, FQGNSA. Trimming stripped 5 bases from V and 3 bases from J, with 16 bases between. The CDR3 is made up of 16 amino acids. The CDR3 spells CASSPDRPLANEKLFF. In DNA form, the CDR3 reads TGTGCCAGCAGCCCGGACCGACCCCTCGCTAATGAAAAACTGTTTTTT. Full variable domain (remainder filled in from reference TRBV7-2 and TRBJ1-4): GAGVSQSPSNKVTEKGKDVELRCDPISGHTALYWYRQSLGQGLEFLIYFQGNSAPDKSGLPSDRFSAERTGGSVSTLTIQRTQQEDSAVYLCASSPDRPLANEKLFFGSGTQLSVL.

J is TRBJ2-1 and V is TRBV5-1; possible D gene TRBD2, 5 bases. Trimming removed 4 bases from V and 2 bases from J, with 13 bases in between. The CDR3 has 15 amino acids. Per the germline V gene, CDR1 is SGHRS and CDR2 is YFSETQ. CDR3 nucleotides: TGCGCCAGCAGCGCCGGGCAGACTACCTACAATGAGCAGTTCTTC. It specifies CASSAGQTTYNEQFF.

The rearrangement links TRBV29-1 to TRBJ2-3; the D gene is possibly TRBD1 (7 bases). V shed 6 bases and J shed 5 bases, with 12 bases lying between them. The CDR3 extends over 12 amino acids. Germline-derived CDR1 and CDR2 are SQVTM and ANQGSEA. Here the CDR3 reads CSVGTAGDTQYF. The CDR3 DNA reads TGCAGCGTGGGGACAGCGGGAGATACGCAGTATTTT.

The table lists this clone with a few counts. V and J are TRBV6-1 and TRBJ1-2; possible D gene TRBD1, 6 bases. CDR1 MNHNS and CDR2 SASEGT come from the germline V gene. The CDR3 has 15 amino acids. Trimming pared 3 bases from V and 2 bases from J, leaving 13 bases between. DNA of the CDR3: TGTGCCAGCAGTGAGCGACAGGCCATAAACTATGGCTACACCTTC. This sequence encodes CASSERQAINYGYTF.

The rearrangement joins TRBV15 to TRBJ2-5; 7 bases are shared with TRBD1. V was pared by 3 bases and J by 2 bases, with 6 bases of the junction left unmatched. The germline V gene has CDR1 LNHNV and CDR2 YYDKDF (reference sequence). The CDR3 has 15 residues. CDR3 amino acids: CATSSRTGRQETQYF. The CDR3 DNA reads TGTGCCACCAGCAGTAGGACAGGAAGACAAGAGACCCAGTACTTC.

This clone was found once. The chain uses TRBV5-1 and TRBJ2-3; 7 bases map to TRBD2. Trimming took 4 bases from V and 3 from J; bases not matched to a gene: 2. Germline CDR1 and CDR2: SGHRS and YFSETQ. CDR3 length: 13 residues. As DNA, the CDR3 is TGCGCCAGCAGCGTCGGGAGGACAGATACGCAGTATTTT. This encodes CASSVGRTDTQYF.

The J gene is TRBJ2-5, the V gene TRBV6-1, with unresolved D. Trimming took 1 base from V and 4 from J, leaving 7 bases between them. Germline loops: CDR1 MNHNS, CDR2 SASEGT. The CDR3 sequence is 13 residues long. CDR3 DNA: TGTGCCAGCAGTGAAGTCGGTTTAGAGACCCAGTACTTC. Amino acid sequence: CASSEVGLETQYF.

With regard to this clone: Different DNA sequences within this sample yield the same CDR3. The rearrangement links TRBV11-2 to TRBJ2-1; 11 positions match TRBD2. V lost 4 bases, J lost 3 bases, and 2 bases stayed unmatched. Germline assignment: CDR1 SGHAT and CDR2 FQNNGV. This CDR3 is 15 amino acids long. This CDR3 reads CASSSGLAGYNEQFF. CDR3 nucleotides: TGTGCCAGCAGCTCTGGACTAGCGGGCTACAATGAGCAGTTCTTC.

The rearrangement links TRBV14 to TRBJ1-2; TRBD1 matches at 11 bases. The ends lost 1 base at V and 8 bases at J; junction bases unmatched: 6. CDR1 is SGHDN and CDR2 is FVKESK in the germline V gene. The CDR3 has 15 amino acids. For the CDR3, the DNA is TGTGCCAGCAGCCAAGCACGGACAGGGGGCCAAGGCTACACCTTC. The encoded protein is CASSQARTGGQGYTF.

The V gene is TRBV18, the J gene TRBJ1-5, with 9 bases aligning to TRBD1. CDR3 length equals 16 residues. Germline assignment: CDR1 KGHSH and CDR2 LQKENI. The trim removed 0 bases at V and 2 bases at J, leaving 2 bases unmatched. CDR3 nucleotide sequence: TGTGCCAGCTCACCACCCGGGACAGGGCGCAATCAGCCCCAGCATTTT. As protein: CASSPPGTGRNQPQHF.

This chain uses TRBV29-1 with TRBJ1-1, with 7 nucleotides matching TRBD1. The CDR3 is 12 amino acids. Losses at the gene ends were 6 bases for V and 3 bases for J; bases not matched to a gene: 4. Per germline, CDR1 SQVTM and CDR2 ANQGSEA. This CDR3 reads CSVDRADTEAFF. DNA for the CDR3: TGCAGCGTAGACAGGGCCGACACTGAAGCTTTCTTT.

This sequence joins TRBV5-5 and TRBJ2-7; D tentatively fits TRBD1 or TRBD2 (5 bases each). The CDR3 covers 14 residues. CDR1 and CDR2 from the germline V gene are SGHKS and YYEKEE (reference sequence). The ends were cut back, 3 bases at V and 8 bases at J, with 18 bases in the middle. For the CDR3, the DNA is TGTGCCAGCAGCTCAATTGGGGACGCCCATCAGCAGTACTTC. This gives the protein CASSSIGDAHQQYF.

The chain recombines TRBV2 with TRBJ2-3; D is undetermined. The germline V and J ends were trimmed by 6 bases and 9 bases, with 7 bases remaining between them. The CDR3 has 10 amino acids. In germline, CDR1 is SNHLY, CDR2 FYNNEI. CDR3 region: CASSLITQYF. The CDR3 DNA reads TGTGCCAGCAGCCTTATCACGCAGTATTTT.

The CDR3 region is CASSRESIGNEQFF. The CDR3 DNA reads TGCGCCAGCAGCCGAGAGAGCATCGGAAATGAGCAGTTCTTC. The chain joins TRBV4-3 to TRBJ2-1; D is ambiguous. Germline V gene sequence: CDR1 LGHNA, CDR2 YSLEER. V lost 4 bases to trimming and J lost 7 bases, with 14 bases between them. CDR3 length: 14 residues.

With respect to this clone: The sample holds other DNA sequences that translate to the same CDR3. V is TRBV5-1 and J is TRBJ1-2, with 12 bases identical to TRBD1. Germline V CDR1 and CDR2: SGHRS, YFSETQ. After removal of 4 bases from V and 6 bases from J, the junction contained 4 bases not matched to a gene. This CDR3 is built from 14 residues. CDR3 nucleotides: TGCGCCAGCAGCCTGGGACAGGGGGCTGATGGCTACACCTTC. This gives the protein CASSLGQGADGYTF.

This chain's CDR3 is CASSPRPGTGILPSYNEQFF. Written as DNA, the CDR3 is TGTGCCAGCAGCCCACGTCCCGGGACAGGGATTCTACCCTCCTACAATGAGCAGTTCTTC. The chain carries TRBV9 and TRBJ2-1; 9 bases fit TRBD1. V gave up 4 bases and J gave up 0 bases; unmatched junction bases: 17. Per germline, CDR1 SGDLS and CDR2 YYNGEE. The CDR3 is 20 amino acids.

The gene calls are TRBV2 and TRBJ1-5; 8 bases map to TRBD1. Germline V gene lookup returns CDR1 SNHLY and CDR2 FYNNEI. The CDR3 extends over 13 amino acids. V shed 7 bases and J 2 bases; nucleotides not matched to a gene: 1. CDR3 sequence (DNA): TGTGCCAGCATGGACAGGGGCAATCAGCCCCAGCATTTT. It is translated as CASMDRGNQPQHF.

The rearrangement joins TRBV5-1 to TRBJ2-2, with 8 bases aligning to TRBD2. Germline V gene lookup returns CDR1 SGHRS and CDR2 YFSETQ. The CDR3 extends over 12 amino acids. J was trimmed by 13 bases and V by 5 bases; bases with no gene match: 7. In nucleotides, the CDR3 is TGCGCCAGCAGGACCGGGACTAGACCGCTGTTTTTT. It yields the protein CASRTGTRPLFF.

This clone was detected many times. This chain uses TRBV27 with TRBJ2-1; 8 nucleotides match TRBD2. Trimming at V came to 5 bases and at J to 13 bases, leaving 7 bases not matched to a gene. Germline loops: CDR1 MNHEY, CDR2 SMNVEV (reference sequence). The CDR3 is 12 residues long. This CDR3 is CASSPPGLEQFF. The CDR3 region has the DNA TGTGCCAGCAGTCCGCCGGGACTAGAACAGTTCTTC.

The V gene is TRBV6-5, the J gene TRBJ2-7; D may correspond to TRBD1 or TRBD2 (5 bases each). Trimming removed 6 bases from V and 5 bases from J, with 14 bases in between. The CDR3 contains 13 residues. The germline V gene encodes CDR1 MNHEY and CDR2 SVGAGI. The CDR3 spells CASRGHGTHEQYF. The CDR3 DNA reads TGTGCCAGCAGGGGCCACGGGACGCACGAGCAGTACTTC.

The chain joins TRBV27 to TRBJ1-1; D unclear. The V gene's germline CDR1 is MNHEY and CDR2 SMNVEV (reference sequence). The V gene lost 4 bases and the J gene lost 4 bases, with 13 bases spanning the gap. The CDR3 is made up of 14 amino acids. CDR3 coding DNA: TGTGCCAGCAGTTATAGGGATCCCCTCACTGAAGCTTTCTTT. Translation: CASSYRDPLTEAFF.

CDR3 protein: CASSVGVKNIQYF. The CDR3 DNA follows: TGTGCCAGCAGCGTGGGGGTCAAAAACATTCAGTACTTC. This chain joins TRBV9 and TRBJ2-4, with D perhaps matching TRBD1 or TRBD2 (5 bases each). Trimming left V 2 bases short and J 3 bases short, with 6 bases between. This CDR3 is built from 13 residues. Germline CDR1 is SGDLS and CDR2 is YYNGEE.

The rearrangement uses TRBV18 and TRBJ1-4; D call uncertain. Germline CDR1 is KGHSH and CDR2 is LQKENI. The CDR3 length is 16 residues. The ends were cut back, 4 bases at V and 0 bases at J, with 12 bases in the middle. The CDR3 here is CASSQSTLATNEKLFF. CDR3 nucleotide sequence: TGTGCCAGCTCACAGTCGACACTCGCAACTAATGAAAAACTGTTTTTT.

The V call is TRBV9, the J call TRBJ1-2, with 7 bases identical to TRBD1. Trimming took 4 bases from V and 8 from J; bases not matched to a gene: 20. Germline CDR1 is SGDLS and CDR2 is YYNGEE. This CDR3 spans 17 amino acids. The CDR3 region has the DNA TGTGCCAGCAGCTACGGGCTCCAGACAGGGATAACATGGGGCTACACCTTC. Translation gives CASSYGLQTGITWGYTF. Supplemented by reference TRBV9 and TRBJ1-2, the full variable domain reads DSGVTQTPKHLITATGQRVTLRCSPRSGDLSVYWYQQSLDQGLQFLIQYYNGEERAKGNILERFSAQQFPDLHSELNLSSLELGDSALYFCASSYGLQTGITWGYTFGSGTRLTVV.

A note on this clone: At one end, the junction sequence differs from germline, possibly due to a read error. CDR3 residues: CASSLVLDGSGKGF. The CDR3, as DNA: TGTGCCAGCAGCTTGGTTCTTGACGGCAGCGGTAAGGGGTTC. V usage is TRBV5-4 and J usage is TRBJ2-7; tentatively, D is TRBD1 or TRBD2 (5 bases each). CDR3 size: 14 residues. The germline V gene encodes CDR1 SGHNT and CDR2 YYREEE (reference sequence).

This clone is a singleton in its sample. V gene TRBV29-1 combines with J gene TRBJ2-3; TRBD1 matches at 7 bases. V trimming: 4 bases; J trimming: 1 base; junction bases outside the gene matches: 5. Germline-derived CDR1 and CDR2 are SQVTM and ANQGSEA. This CDR3 comprises 14 residues. The CDR3 coding sequence is TGCAGCGTTGTCCGGGACAGAGGCACAGATACGCAGTATTTT. It is translated as CSVVRDRGTDTQYF.